This paragraph reports one T cell receptor beta chain. This receptor's antigen is unknown. No per-base quality is available; no much larger clone lies one base away. Trimming costs V 5 bases and J 5 bases, and their ends lie 11 bases apart. CDR1 SGHDT and CDR2 YYEEEE are derived from the germline V gene. The CDR3 goes from the cysteine to the phenylalanine over 13 residues. The entry retains the CDR3 DNA only, 39 bases that are in frame from base 1. The trial excluded patients who had a history of autoimmune disease or who were on systemic immunosuppression. Peripheral blood for TCR sequencing was drawn from every dose cohort at baseline, at cycle 4 day 1 and at cycle 7 day 1. Samples were obtained from an open-label, multicenter, first-in-human phase I dose-escalation trial of ivuxolimab. The trial enrolled adults with locally advanced or metastatic head and neck squamous cell, hepatocellular, melanoma or renal cell carcinoma. Before TCR sequencing, CD4+ T cells and CD8+ T cells were sorted from peripheral blood as separate populations.

To sequence the TCRbeta CDR3 region, genomic DNA was isolated from the sorted cells. TCRbeta CDR3 regions were sequenced using the immunoSEQ Assay. TCRdb retrieved this table from immuneACCESS and kept in-frame rearrangements only. Not all clones are present; in checked studies, unresolved V genes account for under half, and no reason is known for the remainder. This sample gives under 80,000 clones in total; 89% of them show up just once. The leading ten clones occupy roughly 18% of the sample. The entry originates in a study of OX40 agonist ivuxolimab in advanced cancers. For context, the study as a whole: The costimulatory receptor OX40 (CD134) was targeted by ivuxolimab, a fully human IgG2 agonistic monoclonal antibody. Prior anti-PD-1, anti-PD-L1 or anti-CTLA-4 therapy was permitted, and checkpoint inhibitors had been received by about 36% of dose-escalation patients. The purpose of peripheral TCRbeta sequencing was to test whether ivuxolimab changed TCR sequence diversity and led to clonal T-cell expansion. Among the roughly 52 dose-escalation patients, around 20 had hepatocellular carcinoma, 15 or so melanoma, 9 renal cell carcinoma and 9 head and neck cancer. The dose-escalation cohort was 80% to 90% male with a mean age of roughly 62 years, ranging from 23 to 79. Partial responses occurred in three dose-escalation patients, of whom one had hepatocellular carcinoma and two had cutaneous melanoma. The monotherapy dose-escalation portion (N of about 57 patients) of the phase I ivuxolimab trial is reported in the paper. Intravenous ivuxolimab was administered to patients every 2 weeks at six dose levels: 0.01, 0.1, 0.3, 1.5, 3 and 10 mg/kg. Overall study outcomes, separate from this receptor: In the 0.1-3.0 mg/kg groups, partial responders had among the lowest normalized peripheral clonal expansion, particularly in CD8+ T cells. At doses of 0.1 to 3.0 mg/kg, clonal expansion of both CD4+ and CD8+ blood T cells was observed from baseline to week 6. Low levels of normalized T-cell clonal expansion were also seen in some patients who did not respond. After ivuxolimab, more expanded clones were found on average in CD8+ T cells than in CD4+ T cells. The antigen specificity of the clonally expanded peripheral T cells was not determined.

This receptor chain uses TRBV5-6 and TRBJ2-1; TRBD1 is perhaps the D gene, given 6 matching bases. This TCR was sampled from an adult with an advanced solid tumor such as melanoma, head and neck, liver or kidney cancer. The material sequenced was CD4+ or CD8+ T cells sorted from blood, taken in a trial of the OX40 agonist ivuxolimab. The nucleotides read TGTGCCAGCAGTAGGCAGGGGAACAATGAGCAGTTCTTC. Its coded protein is CASSRQGNNEQFF. With the portions outside the CDR3 filled from the reference TRBV5-6 and TRBJ2-1 genes, the complete variable region becomes DAGVTQSPTHLIKTRGQQVTLRCSPKSGHDTVSWYQQALGQGPQFIFQYYEEEERQRGNFPDRFSGHQFPNYSSELNVNALLLGDSALYLCASSRQGNNEQFFGPGTRLTVL.